The source of this T cell receptor (beta chain) is a study of blood T cell repertoires in COVID-19. Authors' processing steps: The authors estimated nucleated cell counts from reference gene primer amplification. The method was immunoSEQ multiplex PCR; TCRdb's version includes in-frame clones alone and lacks a portion of them. V and J calls and clone size are those listed in that table; D and trimming were worked out from the DNA. The data hold roughly 96,000 clones, with about 81% observed a single time. V gave up 5 bases and J gave up 2 bases; unmatched junction bases: 11. From germline, CDR1 is SGHTA and CDR2 FQGNSA. The CDR3 contains 18 residues.

The chain joins TRBV7-2 to TRBJ2-7; TRBD2 matches at 14 bases. Input material: peripheral blood. The clonotype was recovered from an elderly man with acute or convalescent COVID-19. CDR3 residues: CASSLGTSGRNRAYEQYF. The CDR3 bases are TGTGCCAGCAGCCTCGGGACTAGCGGGAGAAATCGGGCCTACGAGCAGTACTTC.